One and the same sample provided the 26 T cell receptor beta chains below, sequenced in a study of T cells after yellow fever vaccination. TCRdb used MiXCR to reprocess the 5' RACE reads, holding one entry per CDR3 protein. The sample holds around 310,000 distinct CDR3 sequences, about 4.5% seen once. The source was PBMCs, collected 15 days after the yellow fever booster vaccination. These receptors all stem from a man aged 18 to 35 who received the YFV17D yellow fever vaccine.

This clonotype appeared a few times. The chain is built from TRBV11-2 and TRBJ2-7, with D perhaps matching TRBD1 or TRBD2 (6 bases each). This CDR3 spans 14 amino acids. V lost 2 bases and J lost 4, with 12 bases in between. Germline CDR1 reads SGHAT; CDR2 reads FQNNGV. The CDR3 loop reads CASSLLGGAYEQYF. The CDR3 coding sequence is TGTGCCAGCAGCTTACTCGGGGGCGCGTACGAGCAGTACTTC.

The chain employs TRBV20-1 and TRBJ1-6; 8 bases match TRBD1. From germline, CDR1 is DFQATT and CDR2 SNEGSKA (reference sequence). V was clipped by 5 bases and J by 10 bases; unmatched bases: 16. The CDR3 contains 16 residues. The CDR3 coding sequence is TGCAGTGCTGAGAGGACAGGGCCTAGAAACGGGTCACCCCTCCACTTT. It encodes CSAERTGPRNGSPLHF.

In this sample, this clonotype turned up many times. The chain joins TRBV9 to TRBJ2-7; 9 bases are a match to TRBD2. V lost 0 bases and J lost 4; bases outside the gene matches: 8. Germline V gene data show CDR1 as SGDLS and CDR2 as YYNGEE. This CDR3 has 16 amino acids. The CDR3 is CASSVGQRGAGYEQYV. In nucleotides, the CDR3 is TGTGCCAGCAGCGTAGGGCAGCGGGGGGCGGGGTACGAGCAGTACGTC.

The rearrangement links TRBV6-5 to TRBJ2-3; 7 positions match TRBD2. The CDR3 covers 15 residues. V lost 3 bases to trimming and J lost 5 bases; unmatched junction nucleotides: 8. Germline V gene sequence: CDR1 MNHEY, CDR2 SVGAGI. The DNA of the CDR3 is TGTGCCAGCAGTTATGGGGGGGTGGAAAAAGATACGCAGTATTTT. Protein: CASSYGGVEKDTQYF.

This clonotype was detected many times. The rearrangement joins TRBV12-3 or TRBV12-4 to TRBJ1-1; TRBD1 is a possible D gene (6 bases). The CDR3 totals 15 residues. V shed 5 bases and J shed 1 base, with 14 bases lying between them. This chain's CDR3 is CASSAAGAPNTEAFF. The CDR3 DNA sequence: TGTGCCAGCAGTGCTGCAGGGGCTCCGAACACTGAAGCTTTCTTT.

This clonotype was recorded at least ten times. The chain couples TRBV10-2 to TRBJ2-7, with 10 positions matching TRBD2. There are 14 residues in the CDR3. With 7 bases clipped from V and 0 bases from J, the junction kept 3 bases outside the gene matches. The germline V gene has CDR1 WSHSY and CDR2 SAAADI. CDR3 in amino acids: CASKLAGSSYEQYF. CDR3 coding DNA: TGCGCCAGCAAACTAGCGGGGAGCTCCTACGAGCAGTACTTC.

This clonotype was observed at least ten times. The chain has TRBV29-1 and TRBJ1-1; D unresolved. The CDR3 spans 14 residues. In germline, CDR1 is SQVTM, CDR2 ANQGSEA. Between the trimmed V and J ends, which lost 1 base and 4 bases, there was a span of 13 bases. The CDR3 reads CSVEGALQGTEAFF. DNA of the CDR3: TGCAGCGTTGAAGGAGCGCTGCAAGGCACTGAAGCTTTCTTT.

This clonotype appeared many times. J is TRBJ2-3 and V is TRBV7-2; 8 positions match TRBD2. With V trimmed by 1 base and J by 4 bases, 4 bases remained unmatched. The germline gives CDR1 SGHTA, CDR2 FQGNSA. The CDR3 loop spans 15 amino acids. CDR3 bases: TGTGCCAGCAGCTTAGGCGGGGGGATCCCAGATACGCAGTATTTT. Protein: CASSLGGGIPDTQYF. Full variable domain (rest looked up from reference TRBV7-2 and TRBJ2-3): GAGVSQSPSNKVTEKGKDVELRCDPISGHTALYWYRQSLGQGLEFLIYFQGNSAPDKSGLPSDRFSAERTGGSVSTLTIQRTQQEDSAVYLCASSLGGGIPDTQYFGPGTRLTVL.

This clonotype has ten or more counts. The chain uses TRBV27 and TRBJ2-1; D gene ambiguous. CDR1 and CDR2 from the germline V gene are MNHEY and SMNVEV (reference sequence). V was trimmed by 2 bases and J by 0 bases, leaving 11 bases between them. The CDR3 has 16 residues. CDR3 sequence (DNA): TGTGCCAGCAGTTTAGGGCAGAGTCACTCCTACAATGAGCAGTTCTTC. Translating gives CASSLGQSHSYNEQFF.

This clonotype showed up just a few times. The CDR3 loop is CASSQNSGPQETQYF. In DNA form, the CDR3 reads TGTGCCAGCAGCCAAAATAGCGGGCCCCAAGAGACCCAGTACTTC. The chain carries TRBV3-1 and TRBJ2-5; 7 bases are shared with TRBD2. Germline V gives CDR1 LGHDT, CDR2 YNNKEL (reference sequence). The CDR3 loop spans 15 amino acids. V trimming: 2 bases; J trimming: 1 base; junction bases outside the gene matches: 4.

Ten or more counts support this clonotype. The chain combines TRBV20-1 with TRBJ1-1; the D is unclear. This CDR3 contains 11 residues. From germline, CDR1 is DFQATT and CDR2 SNEGSKA (reference sequence). Trimming took off 6 bases at V and 6 bases at J, with 11 bases between the two ends. Here the CDR3 reads CSAPQIAEAFF. The CDR3 DNA reads as TGCAGTGCGCCCCAGATTGCTGAAGCTTTCTTT.

In this sample, this clonotype turned up many times. The chain recombines TRBV12-3 or TRBV12-4 with TRBJ2-7; D perhaps matches TRBD2 (6 bases). This CDR3 contains 14 residues. The V end lost 3 bases, the J end lost 6 bases, and 15 bases lay between the germline ends. CDR3 bases: TGTGCCAGCAGTTTCCCTGGGGGGTCTACCGAGCAGTACTTC. Amino acids: CASSFPGGSTEQYF.

This clonotype was seen repeatedly, ten times or more. V and J are TRBV20-1 and TRBJ2-7; 10 nucleotides line up with TRBD2. After removal of 3 bases from V and 6 bases from J, the junction contained 11 bases not matched to a gene. The germline V gene has CDR1 DFQATT and CDR2 SNEGSKA (reference sequence). CDR3 length: 15 amino acids. For the CDR3, the DNA is TGCAGTGCTAGGGCCCTGGAACTAGCGGGGACCGAGCAGTACTTC. Encoded protein: CSARALELAGTEQYF.

The V call is TRBV9, the J call TRBJ1-1; D not certain. Germline V gene sequence: CDR1 SGDLS, CDR2 YYNGEE. Trimming left V 1 base short and J 2 bases short, with 15 bases between. The CDR3 contains 16 residues. The CDR3 region is CASSVNRAALNTEAFF. CDR3 DNA sequence: TGTGCCAGCAGCGTAAATCGGGCAGCCCTTAACACTGAAGCTTTCTTT.

The chain is built from TRBV6-2 or TRBV6-3 and TRBJ1-5; no clear D. Deletions cut 6 bases from V and 4 bases from J, with 16 bases between. The CDR3 is 15 residues long. Germline V gives CDR1 MNHEY, CDR2 SVGEGT. This chain's CDR3 is CASSYRGILNQPQHF. CDR3 sequence (DNA): TGTGCCAGCAGCTACCGTGGGATATTAAATCAGCCCCAGCATTTT.

The chain combines TRBV28 with TRBJ2-3; 9 nucleotides agree with TRBD2. Germline V gives CDR1 MDHEN, CDR2 SYDVKM. The CDR3 length is 17 residues. The ends lost 6 bases at V and 8 bases at J; junction bases unmatched: 18. CDR3 in amino acids: CASRASSGSPGRVTQYF. Here the CDR3 DNA reads TGTGCCAGCAGGGCTAGTAGCGGGAGCCCAGGCCGGGTTACGCAGTATTTT.

This chain joins TRBV5-1 and TRBJ2-1, with 9 bases identical to TRBD1. The CDR3 has 14 amino acids. Trimming at V came to 4 bases and at J to 13 bases, leaving 12 bases not matched to a gene. Germline-derived CDR1 and CDR2 are SGHRS and YFSETQ. The CDR3 is CASSPGDRAIFQFF. The CDR3 DNA follows: TGCGCCAGCAGCCCGGGGGACAGGGCAATTTTCCAGTTCTTC.

The table lists this clonotype with many counts. The chain carries TRBV15 and TRBJ2-2, with D possibly matching TRBD2 (6 bases). The CDR3 runs to 14 residues. Trimming shortened V by 5 bases and J by 6 bases, and 13 bases separated the two germline ends. Per the germline V gene, CDR1 is LNHNV and CDR2 is YYDKDF (reference sequence). Here the CDR3 DNA reads TGTGCCACCAGCGGGGAGGTGTGGGCCGGGGAGCTGTTTTTT. Its translation is CATSGEVWAGELFF.

The chain employs TRBV7-9 and TRBJ1-3; D is ambiguous. The germline CDR1 and CDR2 sequences are SEHNR and FQNEAQ (reference sequence). V shed 7 bases and J shed 3 bases, with 28 bases lying between them. This CDR3 contains 19 residues. CDR3 DNA sequence: TGTGCCAGCACTCTAAATGGGTGGTCTCGTGACTCGAATGGAAACACCATATATTTT. Residues: CASTLNGWSRDSNGNTIYF. The full variable domain, in which reference TRBV7-9 and TRBJ1-3 provide the parts outside the CDR3, is DTGVSQNPRHKITKRGQNVTFRCDPISEHNRLYWYRQTLGQGPEFLTYFQNEAQLEKSRLLSDRFSAERPKGSFSTLEIQRTEQGDSAMYLCASTLNGWSRDSNGNTIYFGEGSWLTVV.

This clonotype has at least ten counts. The CDR3 region is CASSQGSGPFMNTEAFF. Here the CDR3 DNA reads TGTGCCAGCAGCCAAGGGTCAGGGCCCTTTATGAACACTGAAGCTTTCTTT. The J gene is TRBJ1-1, the V gene TRBV4-2, with D perhaps TRBD1 (5 bases). V was trimmed by 1 base and J by 0 bases, leaving 15 bases between them. The CDR3 is 17 residues long. The germline V gene has CDR1 LGHNA and CDR2 YNFKEQ.

There are a few counts of this clonotype. V usage is TRBV7-9 and J usage is TRBJ2-5; 7 nucleotides match TRBD1. The germline V gene encodes CDR1 SEHNR and CDR2 FQNEAQ (reference sequence). The CDR3 covers 17 residues. Unmatched junction bases numbered 15, after V lost 5 bases and J lost 3 bases. The CDR3, as DNA: TGTGCCAGCAGCGCCCACCTCACAGGGGCCATGAAAGAGACCCAGTACTTC. It translates to CASSAHLTGAMKETQYF.

This clonotype was detected a few times. The CDR3 is CASSNGQGPSGNTIYF. The CDR3 DNA is TGTGCCAGCAGTAACGGACAGGGACCTTCTGGAAACACCATATATTTT. The chain carries TRBV6-5 and TRBJ1-3; TRBD1 aligns across 8 bases. The CDR3 contains 16 residues. V shed 5 bases and J 1 base; nucleotides not matched to a gene: 7. CDR1 and CDR2 (germline): MNHEY, SVGAGI.

Only a few counts were recorded for this clonotype. This chain joins TRBV6-6 and TRBJ2-3; the match to TRBD1 covers 8 bases. This CDR3 is 17 amino acids long. V lost 6 bases to trimming and J lost 4 bases; unmatched junction nucleotides: 15. CDR1 and CDR2 from the germline V gene are MNHNY and SVGAGI (reference sequence). The CDR3 region is CASRPARTGYRSDTQYF. CDR3 nucleotides: TGTGCCAGCAGGCCGGCCCGGACAGGGTATCGGTCAGATACGCAGTATTTT.

This clonotype was seen repeatedly, ten times or more. The CDR3 region is CASTIGGKSYNEQFF. The CDR3 bases are TGTGCCAGTACCATTGGGGGGAAATCCTACAATGAGCAGTTCTTC. The chain joins TRBV19 to TRBJ2-1; TRBD2 is a possible D gene (6 bases). The V end was cut by 7 bases, the J end by 1 base, with 14 bases between. Germline V gene lookup returns CDR1 LNHDA and CDR2 SQIVND (reference sequence). The CDR3 spans 15 residues.

This clonotype was observed at least ten times. The chain links TRBV7-9 to TRBJ1-1; a possible D gene is TRBD1 (5 bases). V lost 2 bases and J lost 7, with 11 bases in between. Per the germline V gene, CDR1 is SEHNR and CDR2 is FQNEAQ (reference sequence). The CDR3 is 13 amino acids. The CDR3 DNA reads as TGTGCCAGCAGCTTAATGACAGACAATGAAGCTTTCTTT. This encodes CASSLMTDNEAFF.

In its sample, this clonotype was seen many times. The chain employs TRBV24-1 and TRBJ2-2; D may be TRBD2 (6 bases). The CDR3 covers 15 residues. Trimming left V 5 bases short and J 0 bases short, with 9 bases between. Germline-derived CDR1 and CDR2 are KGHDR and SFDVKD. CDR3 amino acids: CATSAGTANTGELFF. DNA of the CDR3: TGTGCCACCAGTGCCGGGACTGCGAACACCGGGGAGCTGTTTTTT.